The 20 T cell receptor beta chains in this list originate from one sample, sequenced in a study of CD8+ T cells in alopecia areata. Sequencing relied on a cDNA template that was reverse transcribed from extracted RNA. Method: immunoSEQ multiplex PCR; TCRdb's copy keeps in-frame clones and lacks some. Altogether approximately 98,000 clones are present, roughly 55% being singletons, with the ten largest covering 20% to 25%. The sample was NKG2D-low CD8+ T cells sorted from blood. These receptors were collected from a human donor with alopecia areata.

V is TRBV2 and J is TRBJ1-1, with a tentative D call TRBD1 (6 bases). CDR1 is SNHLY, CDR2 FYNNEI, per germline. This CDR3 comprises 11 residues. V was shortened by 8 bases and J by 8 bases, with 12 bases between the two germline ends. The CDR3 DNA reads TGTGCCAGCCCCCGGGGGGCAGAAGCTTTCTTT. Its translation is CASPRGAEAFF.

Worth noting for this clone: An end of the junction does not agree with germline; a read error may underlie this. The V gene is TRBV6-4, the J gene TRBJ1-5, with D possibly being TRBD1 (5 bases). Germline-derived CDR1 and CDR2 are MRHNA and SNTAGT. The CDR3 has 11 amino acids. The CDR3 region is CASTGQSAPAF. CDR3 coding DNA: TGTGCCAGCACAGGGCAATCAGCCCCAGCATTT.

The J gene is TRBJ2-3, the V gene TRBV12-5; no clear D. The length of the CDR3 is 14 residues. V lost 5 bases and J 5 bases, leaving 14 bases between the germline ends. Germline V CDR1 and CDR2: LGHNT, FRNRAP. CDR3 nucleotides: TGTGCTAGTGGTCCGGGCTCCGGGCTAGATACGCAGTATTTT. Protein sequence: CASGPGSGLDTQYF.

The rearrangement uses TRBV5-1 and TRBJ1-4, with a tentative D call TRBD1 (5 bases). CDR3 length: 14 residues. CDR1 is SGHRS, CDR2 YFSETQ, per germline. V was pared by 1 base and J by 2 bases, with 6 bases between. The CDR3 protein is CASSLRGTNEKLFF. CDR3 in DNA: TGCGCCAGCAGCTTGCGGGGGACTAATGAAAAACTGTTTTTT.

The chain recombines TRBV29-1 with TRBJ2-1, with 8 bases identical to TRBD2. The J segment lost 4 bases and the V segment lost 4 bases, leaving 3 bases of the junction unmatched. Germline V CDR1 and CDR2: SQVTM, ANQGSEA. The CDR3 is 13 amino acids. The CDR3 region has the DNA TGCAGCGTTGTACAGCGGGGGTACAATGAGCAGTTCTTC. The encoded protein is CSVVQRGYNEQFF.

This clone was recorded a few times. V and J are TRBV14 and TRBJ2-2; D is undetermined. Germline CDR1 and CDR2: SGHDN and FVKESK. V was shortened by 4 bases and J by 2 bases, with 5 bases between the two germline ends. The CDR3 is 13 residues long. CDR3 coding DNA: TGTGCCAGCAGCCCAGCTAACACCGGGGAGCTGTTTTTT. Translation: CASSPANTGELFF. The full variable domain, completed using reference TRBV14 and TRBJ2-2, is EAGVTQFPSHSVIEKGQTVTLRCDPISGHDNLYWYRRVMGKEIKFLLHFVKESKQDESGMPNNRFLAERTGGTYSTLKVQPAELEDSGVYFCASSPANTGELFFGEGSRLTVL.

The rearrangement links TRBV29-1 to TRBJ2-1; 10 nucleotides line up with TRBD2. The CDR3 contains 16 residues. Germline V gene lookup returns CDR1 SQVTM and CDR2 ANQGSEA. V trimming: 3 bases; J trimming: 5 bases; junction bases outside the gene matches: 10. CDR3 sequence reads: CSVEGPSGRSDNEQFF. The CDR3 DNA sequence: TGCAGCGTTGAGGGTCCTAGCGGGAGATCAGACAATGAGCAGTTCTTC.

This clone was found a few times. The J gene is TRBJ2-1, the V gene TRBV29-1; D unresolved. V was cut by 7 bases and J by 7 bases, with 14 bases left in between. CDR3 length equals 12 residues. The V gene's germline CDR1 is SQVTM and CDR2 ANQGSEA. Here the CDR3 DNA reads TGCAGCGCCGAAGCTTTAGGTAATGAGCAGTTCTTC. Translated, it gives CSAEALGNEQFF.

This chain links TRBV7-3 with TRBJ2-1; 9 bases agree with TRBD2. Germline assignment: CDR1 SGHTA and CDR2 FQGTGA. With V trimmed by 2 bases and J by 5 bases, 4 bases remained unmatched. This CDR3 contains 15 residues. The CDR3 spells CASSLAGGSNNEQFF. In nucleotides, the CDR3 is TGTGCCAGCAGCTTAGCGGGAGGGTCCAACAATGAGCAGTTCTTC. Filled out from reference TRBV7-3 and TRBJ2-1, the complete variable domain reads GAGVSQTPSNKVTEKGKYVELRCDPISGHTALYWYRQSLGQGPEFLIYFQGTGAADDSGLPNDRFFAVRPEGSVSTLKIQRTERGDSAVYLCASSLAGGSNNEQFFGPGTRLTVL.

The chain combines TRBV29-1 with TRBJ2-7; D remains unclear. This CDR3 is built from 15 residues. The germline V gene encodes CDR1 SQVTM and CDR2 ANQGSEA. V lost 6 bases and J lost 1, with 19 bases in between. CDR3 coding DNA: TGCAGCGTCCGAAGGGCCGACGGACCTTCCTACGAGCAGTACTTC. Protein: CSVRRADGPSYEQYF.

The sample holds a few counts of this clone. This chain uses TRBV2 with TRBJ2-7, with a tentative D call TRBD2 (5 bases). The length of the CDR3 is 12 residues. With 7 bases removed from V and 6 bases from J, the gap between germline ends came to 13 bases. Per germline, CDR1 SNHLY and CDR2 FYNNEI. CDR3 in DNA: TGTGCCAGCATTGAGGGAGTGTCCGAGCAGTACTTC. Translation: CASIEGVSEQYF.

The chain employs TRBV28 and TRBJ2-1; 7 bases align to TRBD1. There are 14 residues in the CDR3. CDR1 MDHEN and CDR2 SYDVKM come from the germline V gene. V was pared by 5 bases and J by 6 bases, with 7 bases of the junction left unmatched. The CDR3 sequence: CASSPDRVRNEQFF. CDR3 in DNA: TGTGCCAGCAGTCCCGACAGGGTCCGCAATGAGCAGTTCTTC.

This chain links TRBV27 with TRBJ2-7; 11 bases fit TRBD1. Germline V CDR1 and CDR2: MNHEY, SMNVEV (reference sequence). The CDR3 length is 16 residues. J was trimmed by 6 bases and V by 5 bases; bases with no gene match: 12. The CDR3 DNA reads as TGTGCCAGCAGTGTAATGGGGACAGGGGGACTTCGCGAGCAGTACTTC. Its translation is CASSVMGTGGLREQYF.

The CDR3 sequence is CASSQEGTGGYGYTF. The CDR3 coding sequence is TGCGCCAGCAGCCAAGAGGGGACAGGGGGCTATGGCTACACCTTC. The chain has TRBV4-1 and TRBJ1-2, with 11 bases matching TRBD1. The CDR3 length is 15 residues. With 0 bases clipped from V and 4 bases from J, the junction kept 1 base outside the gene matches. Germline V gene lookup returns CDR1 MGHRA and CDR2 YSYEKL.

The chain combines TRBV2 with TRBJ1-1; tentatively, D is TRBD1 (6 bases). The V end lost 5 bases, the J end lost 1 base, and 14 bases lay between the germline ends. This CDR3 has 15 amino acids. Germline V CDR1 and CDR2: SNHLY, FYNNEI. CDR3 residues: CASSPKQGENTEAFF. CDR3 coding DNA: TGTGCCAGCAGTCCCAAACAGGGAGAGAACACTGAAGCTTTCTTT. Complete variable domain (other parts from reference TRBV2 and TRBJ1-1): EPEVTQTPSHQVTQMGQEVILRCVPISNHLYFYWYRQILGQKVEFLVSFYNNEISEKSEIFDDQFSVERPDGSNFTLKIRSTKLEDSAMYFCASSPKQGENTEAFFGQGTRLTVV.

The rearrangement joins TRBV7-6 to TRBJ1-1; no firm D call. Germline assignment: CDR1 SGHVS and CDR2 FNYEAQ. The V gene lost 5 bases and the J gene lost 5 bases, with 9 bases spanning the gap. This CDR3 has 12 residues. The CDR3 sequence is CASSPRETEAFF. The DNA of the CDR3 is TGTGCCAGCAGCCCCCGAGAAACTGAAGCTTTCTTT.

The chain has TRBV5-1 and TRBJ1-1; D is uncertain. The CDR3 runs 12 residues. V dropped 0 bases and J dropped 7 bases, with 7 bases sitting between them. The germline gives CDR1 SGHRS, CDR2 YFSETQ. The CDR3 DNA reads TGCGCCAGCAGCTTGGCCGCTGGTGAAGCTTTCTTT. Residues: CASSLAAGEAFF.

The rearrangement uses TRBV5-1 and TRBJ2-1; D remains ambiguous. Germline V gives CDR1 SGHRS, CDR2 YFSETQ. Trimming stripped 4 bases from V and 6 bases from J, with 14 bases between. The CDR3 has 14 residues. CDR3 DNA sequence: TGCGCCAGCAGCCCCCGAAGGATCGCCAATGAGCAGTTCTTC. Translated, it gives CASSPRRIANEQFF.

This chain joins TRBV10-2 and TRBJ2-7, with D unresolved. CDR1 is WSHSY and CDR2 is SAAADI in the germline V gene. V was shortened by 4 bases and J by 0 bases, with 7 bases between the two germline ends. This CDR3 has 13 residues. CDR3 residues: CASSVSISYEQYF. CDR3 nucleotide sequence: TGCGCCAGCAGTGTGTCTATCTCCTACGAGCAGTACTTC.

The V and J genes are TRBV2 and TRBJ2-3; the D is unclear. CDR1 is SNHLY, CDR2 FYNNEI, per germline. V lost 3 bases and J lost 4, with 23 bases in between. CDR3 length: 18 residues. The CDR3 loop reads CASSEVFVSTPFPDTQYF. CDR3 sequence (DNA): TGTGCCAGCAGTGAGGTCTTCGTCAGCACCCCCTTTCCAGATACGCAGTATTTT.